Shown below are 26 T cell receptor beta chains from a single sample sequenced in a study of regulatory T cells in long-lasting Graves disease. Time point described: persistent/refractory GD, antithyroid drugs over 5 years with positive TRAb. PBMCs provided the RNA from which the TCR library was made. Libraries of TCR beta came from iRepertoire HTBI primers plus Arm-PCR of CDR3 regions. TCRdb ran MiXCR on the multiplex PCR reads and lists one entry per CDR3 protein. The sample contains roughly 450,000 distinct CDR3 sequences, around 20% of which appear only once. The sequenced sample was peripheral blood mononuclear cells (PBMCs), obtained when the disease was refractory, from a patient treated with antithyroid drugs. The receptor set was obtained from a female donor with Graves disease.

At least ten counts were recorded for this clonotype. CDR3 residues: CASSLVDQPQHF. Written as DNA, the CDR3 is TGTGCCAGCAGTTTAGTCGATCAGCCCCAGCATTTT. The chain uses TRBV28 and TRBJ1-5; D unclear. The CDR3 extends over 12 amino acids. V lost 2 bases and J 5 bases, leaving 4 bases between the germline ends. Looked up from germline, CDR1 is MDHEN and CDR2 is SYDVKM.

This clonotype was seen a few times. The chain joins TRBV10-3 to TRBJ2-7, with no clear D. From germline, CDR1 is ENHRY and CDR2 SYGVKD. Between the trimmed V and J ends, which lost 7 bases and 5 bases, there was a span of 12 bases. CDR3 length: 12 residues. The CDR3, as DNA: TGTGCCATCACCTTGGACGCCCACGAGCAGTACTTC. This encodes CAITLDAHEQYF.

This clonotype was recorded at least ten times. The chain recombines TRBV18 with TRBJ2-7; a weak D match, TRBD2 (6 bases). Germline assignment: CDR1 KGHSH and CDR2 LQKENI. There are 16 residues in the CDR3. With 1 base removed from V and 4 bases from J, the gap between germline ends came to 17 bases. The CDR3 is CASSPRIGGNLYEQYF. CDR3 bases: TGTGCCAGCTCACCACGGATCGGGGGTAACCTGTACGAGCAGTACTTC.

The sample holds many counts of this clonotype. The CDR3: CASSPGQGMNTEAFF. CDR3 bases: TGTGCCAGCAGTCCGGGACAGGGCATGAACACTGAAGCTTTCTTT. The V gene is TRBV7-9, the J gene TRBJ1-1; 9 bases align to TRBD1. Germline V lookup: CDR1 SEHNR, CDR2 FQNEAQ (reference sequence). The CDR3 loop spans 15 amino acids. V trimming: 6 bases; J trimming: 0 bases; junction bases outside the gene matches: 5.

This clonotype was recorded many times. The V call is TRBV20-1, the J call TRBJ2-7, with TRBD2 matching 12 bases. V trimming: 5 bases; J trimming: 4 bases; junction bases outside the gene matches: 6. The CDR3 loop spans 14 amino acids. CDR1 DFQATT and CDR2 SNEGSKA come from the germline V gene (reference sequence). The CDR3 reads CSAVTSGSRYEQYF. The CDR3 coding sequence is TGCAGTGCTGTGACTAGCGGGAGTAGGTACGAGCAGTACTTC.

This clonotype was detected many times. The rearrangement joins TRBV9 to TRBJ1-2; D remains unclear. Germline V CDR1 and CDR2: SGDLS, YYNGEE. There are 14 residues in the CDR3. V was cut by 0 bases and J by 4 bases, with 10 bases left in between. Written as DNA, the CDR3 is TGTGCCAGCAGCGTAGGTAACAGCCTCTATGGCTACACCTTC. It yields the protein CASSVGNSLYGYTF.

Comment on this clonotype: The conserved closing phenylalanine or tryptophan is absent in this CDR3, likely reflecting a read error. The chain has TRBV14 and TRBJ2-1; D gene ambiguous. Trimming left V 0 bases short and J 0 bases short, with 12 bases between. The germline CDR1 and CDR2 sequences are SGHDN and FVKESK. There are 17 residues in the CDR3. CDR3 bases: TGTGCCAGCAGCCAAGATGTCGTCTCCCACTCCTACAATGAGCAGTTCCTC. Translating gives CASSQDVVSHSYNEQFL.

This sequence joins TRBV12-3 or TRBV12-4 and TRBJ1-1; D not resolved. The V end lost 6 bases, the J end lost 3 bases, and 8 bases lay between the germline ends. The CDR3 is 12 amino acids. The CDR3 DNA reads as TGTGCCAGCAGAAGCGGGTACACTGAAGCTTTCTTT. Its translation is CASRSGYTEAFF.

This clonotype was counted ten times or more. This chain joins TRBV28 and TRBJ2-2; TRBD2 is a possible D gene (6 bases). The V gene's germline CDR1 is MDHEN and CDR2 SYDVKM. V was pared by 5 bases and J by 3 bases, with 16 bases between. The CDR3 loop spans 16 amino acids. CDR3 sequence reads: CASSPLRGKDTGELFF. DNA for the CDR3: TGTGCCAGCAGTCCCCTTCGCGGGAAGGACACCGGGGAGCTGTTTTTT.

The chain couples TRBV29-1 to TRBJ2-7; tentatively, D is TRBD2 (5 bases). V was cut by 4 bases and J by 6 bases, with 13 bases left in between. This CDR3 is 12 amino acids long. CDR1 SQVTM and CDR2 ANQGSEA come from the germline V gene. The CDR3 region has the DNA TGCAGCGTTGGAGCGGCTCCGGCCGAGCAGTACTTC. Amino acids: CSVGAAPAEQYF.

The rearrangement links TRBV6-1 to TRBJ1-6, with D uncertain. Germline V gene data show CDR1 as MNHNS and CDR2 as SASEGT. The CDR3 runs to 13 residues. The V and J ends lost 7 bases and 4 bases respectively, with 8 bases between them. The CDR3 DNA reads TGTGCCAGCAAGTCAGAGTATAATTCACCCCTCCACTTT. Translation gives CASKSEYNSPLHF.

This chain uses TRBV18 with TRBJ1-1, with 8 bases matching TRBD1. The germline CDR1 and CDR2 sequences are KGHSH and LQKENI. The CDR3 runs 15 residues. V lost 4 bases to trimming and J lost 2 bases; unmatched junction nucleotides: 6. In DNA form, the CDR3 reads TGTGCCAGCTCACTGGGACAGGACTTAAACACTGAAGCTTTCTTT. Its translation is CASSLGQDLNTEAFF.

The rearrangement links TRBV12-3 or TRBV12-4 to TRBJ2-3; D ambiguous. V shed 5 bases and J shed 6 bases, with 15 bases lying between them. This CDR3 contains 14 residues. The CDR3 bases are TGTGCCAGCAGTCCTCTGGGGTCGGGTGATACGCAGTATTTT. Encoded protein: CASSPLGSGDTQYF.

This clonotype was detected a few times. J is TRBJ2-5 and V is TRBV12-3 or TRBV12-4; TRBD2 might be the D (5 bases). V lost 6 bases and J lost 3, with 14 bases in between. The CDR3 runs 14 residues. The DNA of the CDR3 is TGTGCCAGCAGGTCGACGGGGAGAAAAGAGACCCAGTACTTC. Protein: CASRSTGRKETQYF.

This clonotype was seen a few times. V and J are TRBV6-1 and TRBJ2-3; D is uncertain. Between the trimmed V and J ends, which lost 5 bases and 5 bases, there was a span of 20 bases. CDR1 and CDR2 (germline): MNHNS, SASEGT. CDR3 size: 16 residues. The CDR3 region has the DNA TGTGCCAGCAGTCTCACCTGGAACCCGGCTGGAGATACGCAGTATTTT. Its translation: CASSLTWNPAGDTQYF.

This sequence joins TRBV28 and TRBJ2-1; the D gene is possibly TRBD2 (5 bases). Looked up from germline, CDR1 is MDHEN and CDR2 is SYDVKM. V gave up 8 bases and J gave up 3 bases, with 14 bases separating them. The CDR3 sequence is 14 residues long. The CDR3 sequence: CASAVLRDYNEQFF. CDR3 sequence (DNA): TGTGCCAGCGCAGTGCTCCGGGACTACAATGAGCAGTTCTTC.

This clonotype was seen many times. This chain links TRBV24-1 with TRBJ2-7; no reliable D call. V was cut by 2 bases and J by 3 bases, with 7 bases left in between. Germline CDR1 reads KGHDR; CDR2 reads SFDVKD. This CDR3 contains 13 residues. The DNA of the CDR3 is TGTGCCACCAGTGATTCGTCCGACTACGAGCAGTACTTC. Its translation is CATSDSSDYEQYF.

Of note for this clonotype: A much larger clone lies one base from this, so it may be a read error. This chain joins TRBV28 and TRBJ1-2; maybe TRBD1 (6 bases). The germline V and J ends were trimmed by 5 bases and 4 bases, with 11 bases remaining between them. Germline V gives CDR1 MDHEN, CDR2 SYDVKM. The CDR3 spans 13 residues. The CDR3 DNA is TGTGCCAGCAGTGCGGGGGCGGGCTATGGCTACACCTTC. Amino acids: CASSAGAGYGYTF.

The chain carries TRBV30 and TRBJ1-2, with a possible D match to TRBD1 (6 bases). V was pared by 4 bases and J by 1 base, with 10 bases between. The germline gives CDR1 GTSNPN, CDR2 SVGIG (reference sequence). CDR3 size: 13 residues. DNA of the CDR3: TGTGCCTGGAAAGGGGGGATTAACTATGGCTACACCTTC. Translation: CAWKGGINYGYTF.

The genes are TRBV6-5 and TRBJ2-2, with D hard to call. Germline CDR1 reads MNHEY; CDR2 reads SVGAGI. The CDR3 covers 14 residues. V shed 4 bases and J shed 6 bases, with 12 bases lying between them. The CDR3 DNA reads TGTGCCAGCAGTTCACCCCTACACGCCGGGGAGCTGTTTTTT. Its translation is CASSSPLHAGELFF.

Ten or more counts support this clonotype. V usage is TRBV20-1 and J usage is TRBJ1-2; no clear D. The CDR3 contains 12 residues. CDR1 and CDR2 (germline): DFQATT, SNEGSKA (reference sequence). The CDR3: CMTPNEAYGYTF. As DNA, the CDR3 is TGCATGACACCTAATGAGGCGTATGGCTACACCTTC.

This clonotype was recorded at least ten times. J is TRBJ2-7 and V is TRBV13; either TRBD1 or TRBD2 may supply D (5 bases each). This CDR3 is built from 13 residues. V was shortened by 8 bases and J by 4 bases, with 15 bases between the two germline ends. Per the germline V gene, CDR1 is PRHDT and CDR2 is FYEKMQ (reference sequence). Here the CDR3 DNA reads TGTGCCAGCCAGGGCGGGCATTCATACGAGCAGTACTTC. It yields the protein CASQGGHSYEQYF.

There are many counts of this clonotype. The V and J genes are TRBV20-1 and TRBJ1-4; TRBD1 aligns across 8 bases. Per the germline V gene, CDR1 is DFQATT and CDR2 is SNEGSKA (reference sequence). After removal of 4 bases from V and 5 bases from J, the junction contained 3 bases not matched to a gene. The CDR3 is made up of 13 amino acids. The CDR3 DNA is TGCAGTGCTAAACGACAGGGGAATGAAAAACTGTTTTTT. Translating gives CSAKRQGNEKLFF.

This clonotype was counted ten times or more. The rearrangement uses TRBV6-1 and TRBJ1-5; D gene ambiguous. V dropped 6 bases and J dropped 5 bases, with 14 bases sitting between them. This CDR3 is 14 amino acids long. The germline CDR1 and CDR2 sequences are MNHNS and SASEGT. The CDR3 DNA reads TGTGCCAGCAGCGATTGGGGTATGGATCAGCCCCAGCATTTT. Translation: CASSDWGMDQPQHF.

The chain has TRBV4-1 and TRBJ2-7, with D maybe TRBD2 (5 bases). The ends were cut back, 2 bases at V and 7 bases at J, with 15 bases in the middle. Germline lookup yields CDR1 MGHRA and CDR2 YSYEKL. There are 14 residues in the CDR3. CDR3 in amino acids: CASSQFRGASEQYF. In DNA form, the CDR3 reads TGCGCCAGCAGCCAATTTCGGGGTGCGAGTGAGCAGTACTTC.

This clonotype was counted a few times. V usage is TRBV4-3 and J usage is TRBJ2-7, with 10 positions matching TRBD2. The J segment lost 4 bases and the V segment lost 0 bases, leaving 6 bases of the junction unmatched. The V gene's germline CDR1 is LGHNA and CDR2 YSLEER. The CDR3 covers 16 residues. CDR3 region: CASSQDLAGALYEQYF. In DNA, the CDR3 is TGCGCCAGCAGCCAAGATCTAGCGGGAGCCCTATACGAGCAGTACTTC.